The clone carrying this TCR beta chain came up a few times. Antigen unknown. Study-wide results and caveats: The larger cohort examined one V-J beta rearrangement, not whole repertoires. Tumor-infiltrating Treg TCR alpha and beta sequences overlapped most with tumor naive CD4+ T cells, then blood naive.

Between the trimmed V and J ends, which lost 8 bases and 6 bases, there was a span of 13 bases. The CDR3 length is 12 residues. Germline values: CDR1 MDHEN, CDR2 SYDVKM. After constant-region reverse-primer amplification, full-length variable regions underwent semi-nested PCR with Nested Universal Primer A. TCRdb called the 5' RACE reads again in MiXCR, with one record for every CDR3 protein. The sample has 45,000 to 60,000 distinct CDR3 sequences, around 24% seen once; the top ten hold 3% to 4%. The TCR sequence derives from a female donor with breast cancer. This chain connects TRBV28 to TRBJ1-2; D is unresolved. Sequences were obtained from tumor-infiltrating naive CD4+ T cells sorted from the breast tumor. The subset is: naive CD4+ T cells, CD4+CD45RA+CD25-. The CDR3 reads CASGPPVDGYTF. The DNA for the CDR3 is TGTGCCAGCGGCCCCCCGGTAGATGGCTACACCTTC.